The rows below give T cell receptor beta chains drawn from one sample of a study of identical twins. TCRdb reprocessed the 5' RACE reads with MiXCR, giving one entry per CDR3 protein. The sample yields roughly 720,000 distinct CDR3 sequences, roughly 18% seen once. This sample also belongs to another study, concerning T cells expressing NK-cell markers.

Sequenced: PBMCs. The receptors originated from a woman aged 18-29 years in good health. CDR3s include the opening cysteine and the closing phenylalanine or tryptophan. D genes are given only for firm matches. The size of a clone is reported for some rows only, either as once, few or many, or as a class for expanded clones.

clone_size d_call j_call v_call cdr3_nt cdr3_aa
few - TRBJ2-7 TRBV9 TGTGCCAGCAGCGTAGAAACCCTTGGGGAGCAGTACTTC CASSVETLGEQYF
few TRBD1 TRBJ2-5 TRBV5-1 TGCGCCAGCACCATTGCGGGACAGGAGACTAGGGAGACCCAGTACTTC CASTIAGQETRETQYF
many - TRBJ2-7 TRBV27 TGTGCCAGCGGCCTCTACGAGCAGTACTTC CASGLYEQYF
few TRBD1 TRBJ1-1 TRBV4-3 TGCGCCAGCAGCCAAGATCCGGGACAGATGAACACTGAAGCTTTCTTT CASSQDPGQMNTEAFF
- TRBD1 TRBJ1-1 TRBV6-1 TGTGCCAGCAGTGAATTAGGGACAGGGGCGGCTTTCTTT CASSELGTGAAFF
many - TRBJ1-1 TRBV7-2 TGTGCCAGCAGATACGACAGGCTTAACACTGAAGCTTTCTTT CASRYDRLNTEAFF
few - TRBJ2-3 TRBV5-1 TGCGCCAGCAGCTTGCAAGGTCGTAGGACAGCCCACGTAGATACGCAGTATTTT CASSLQGRRTAHVDTQYF
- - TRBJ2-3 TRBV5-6 TGTGCCAGCAGCTTGGGGGCGCAGGGAATTACGCAGTATTTT CASSLGAQGITQYF
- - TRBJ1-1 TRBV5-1 TGCGCCAGCAGCATTGACAGTGGGACTGAAGCTTTCTTT CASSIDSGTEAFF
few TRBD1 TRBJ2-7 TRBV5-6 TGTGCCAGCAGCTTGTGGGACAGGGGAGCCTACGAGCAGTACTTC CASSLWDRGAYEQYF
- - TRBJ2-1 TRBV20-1 TGCAGTGCTAGAGCCTTAGCGGAGAGCTCCTACAATGAGCAGTTCTTC CSARALAESSYNEQFF
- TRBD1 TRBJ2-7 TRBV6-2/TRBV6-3 TGTGCCAGCAGTTACGCCACAGGGGGCGAGCAGTACTTC CASSYATGGEQYF
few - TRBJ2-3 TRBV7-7 TGTGCTAGCAGCGGGTGGCCGACAGATACGCAGTATTTT CASSGWPTDTQYF
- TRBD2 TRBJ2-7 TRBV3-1 TGTGCCAGCAGCCCACCATCTAGCGGGAGCCACGAGCAGTACTTC CASSPPSSGSHEQYF
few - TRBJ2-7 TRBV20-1 TGCAGTGCTAGAGATGTCCTATCCTACGAGCAGTACTTC CSARDVLSYEQYF
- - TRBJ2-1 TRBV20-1 TGCAGTGCTAGATCCAGGCCTTCCACCTACAATGAGCAGTTCTTC CSARSRPSTYNEQFF
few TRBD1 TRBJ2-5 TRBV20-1 TGCAGTGCTAGACTCACTTCGGGACAGGGGGCCCCGTACCAAGAGACCCAGTACTTC CSARLTSGQGAPYQETQYF
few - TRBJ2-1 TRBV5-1 TGCGCCAGCAGCCCGCAGACTTCTCCAGAAGGTGAGCAGTTCTTC CASSPQTSPEGEQFF
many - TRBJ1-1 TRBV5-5 TGTGCCAGCAGCCTCCAGGTGCAGGGCACTGAAGCTTTCTTT CASSLQVQGTEAFF
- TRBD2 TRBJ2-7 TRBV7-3 TGTGCCAGCAGCTTAAACCCGGGACTAGCGCCCCACGAGCAGTACTTC CASSLNPGLAPHEQYF
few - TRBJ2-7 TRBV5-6 TGTGCCAGCAGCCCGGCCGGGGTAATCGAGCAGTACTTC CASSPAGVIEQYF
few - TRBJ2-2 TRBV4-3 TGCGCCAGCAGCCAAGATCGAGGGGCGGCCGGCGGGGAGCTGTTTTTT CASSQDRGAAGGELFF